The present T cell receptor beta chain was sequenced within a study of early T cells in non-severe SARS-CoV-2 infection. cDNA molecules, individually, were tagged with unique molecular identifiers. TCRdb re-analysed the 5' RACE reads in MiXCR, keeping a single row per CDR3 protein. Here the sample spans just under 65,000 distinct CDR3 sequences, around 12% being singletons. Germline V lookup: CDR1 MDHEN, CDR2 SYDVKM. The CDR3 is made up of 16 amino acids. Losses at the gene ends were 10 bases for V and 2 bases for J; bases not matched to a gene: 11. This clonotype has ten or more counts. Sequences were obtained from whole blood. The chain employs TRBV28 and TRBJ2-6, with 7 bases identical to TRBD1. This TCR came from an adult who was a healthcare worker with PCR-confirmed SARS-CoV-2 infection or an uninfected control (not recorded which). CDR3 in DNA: TGTGCCACCACGACAGGGCAAGTAGCTGGGGCCAACGTCCTGACTTTC. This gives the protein CATTTGQVAGANVLTF.